Below, 14 T cell receptor beta chains from the same sample are listed, as sequenced in a study of identical twins. MiXCR, applied by TCRdb to the 5' RACE reads, yields one record per CDR3 protein. The sample yields around 100,000 distinct CDR3 sequences, just under 6% seen once. The source material was memory T cells sorted from blood. The receptors stem from a woman in her 50s in good health.

This clonotype was observed a few times. The chain has TRBV11-2 and TRBJ2-4; D is undetermined. CDR3 length equals 14 residues. Trimming shortened V by 4 bases and J by 8 bases, and 15 bases separated the two germline ends. The germline CDR1 and CDR2 sequences are SGHAT and FQNNGV. The CDR3 DNA reads TGTGCCAGCAGCTCCCCTTCGGCTCCGGACATTCAGTACTTC. Protein product: CASSSPSAPDIQYF.

This clonotype occurred many times. The CDR3 sequence is CASVDNYEQYF. CDR3 DNA sequence: TGTGCGAGCGTCGACAACTACGAGCAGTACTTC. J is TRBJ2-7 and V is TRBV2, with D hard to call. The germline V gene encodes CDR1 SNHLY and CDR2 FYNNEI. CDR3 size: 11 residues.

This clonotype was seen at least ten times. This chain uses TRBV27 with TRBJ2-7; 11 bases are a match to TRBD2. Trimming at V came to 5 bases and at J to 3 bases, leaving 6 bases not matched to a gene. The CDR3 has 15 amino acids. CDR1 and CDR2 from the germline V gene are MNHEY and SMNVEV (reference sequence). The CDR3 sequence is CASSPTGLAGYEQYF. CDR3 nucleotides: TGTGCCAGCAGTCCAACCGGACTAGCGGGCTACGAGCAGTACTTC.

This clonotype has only a few counts. The chain carries TRBV20-1 and TRBJ2-3, with D hard to call. Germline V gene data show CDR1 as DFQATT and CDR2 as SNEGSKA (reference sequence). CDR3 size: 11 residues. V lost 5 bases and J lost 3, with 6 bases in between. The CDR3 DNA sequence: TGCAGTGCTTCCCGGACAGATACGCAGTATTTT. It encodes CSASRTDTQYF.

There are a few counts of this clonotype. V and J are TRBV19 and TRBJ2-2; D call uncertain. The CDR3 contains 14 residues. CDR1 is LNHDA and CDR2 is SQIVND in the germline V gene (reference sequence). With 3 bases removed from V and 2 bases from J, the gap between germline ends came to 7 bases. Written as DNA, the CDR3 is TGTGCCAGTAGTATTGGCCTAAACACCGGGGAGCTGTTTTTT. It encodes CASSIGLNTGELFF.

The chain carries TRBV30 and TRBJ2-1, with a weak D call TRBD2 (6 bases). Germline CDR1 and CDR2: GTSNPN and SVGIG (reference sequence). The CDR3 is made up of 14 amino acids. The CDR3 loop is CASDPGSHNNEQFF. Written as DNA, the CDR3 is TGTGCTAGCGACCCCGGGAGTCACAACAATGAGCAGTTCTTC.

This clonotype was detected many times. The V gene is TRBV10-3, the J gene TRBJ2-7; D is undetermined. V was trimmed by 5 bases and J by 4 bases, leaving 9 bases between them. This CDR3 has 12 residues. Germline V CDR1 and CDR2: ENHRY, SYGVKD. CDR3 residues: CAISWDLYEQYF. The CDR3 DNA follows: TGTGCCATCAGTTGGGATCTTTACGAGCAGTACTTC.

This clonotype was counted at least ten times. This chain joins TRBV7-8 and TRBJ1-1, with TRBD1 identical over 7 bases. After removal of 5 bases from V and 4 bases from J, the junction contained 7 bases not matched to a gene. Per the germline V gene, CDR1 is SGHVS and CDR2 is FQNEAQ. The CDR3 loop spans 14 amino acids. The CDR3 DNA reads TGTGCCAGCAGCCGAAATGCAGGGGGCACTGAAGCTTTCTTT. Translated: CASSRNAGGTEAFF. Filled out from reference TRBV7-8 and TRBJ1-1, the complete variable domain reads GAGVSQSPRYKVAKRGQDVALRCDPISGHVSLFWYQQALGQGPEFLTYFQNEAQLDKSGLPSDRFFAERPEGSVSTLKIQRTQQEDSAVYLCASSRNAGGTEAFFGQGTRLTVV.

This clonotype was seen many times. The J gene is TRBJ1-2, the V gene TRBV29-1, with D uncertain. Deletions cut 6 bases from V and 7 bases from J, with 18 bases between. Germline loops: CDR1 SQVTM, CDR2 ANQGSEA. This CDR3 contains 13 residues. This chain's CDR3 is CSVGDTKGSGYTF. Written as DNA, the CDR3 is TGCAGCGTCGGAGACACTAAGGGAAGTGGCTACACCTTC.

The chain employs TRBV7-8 and TRBJ2-7; a possible D gene is TRBD2 (6 bases). The germline gives CDR1 SGHVS, CDR2 FQNEAQ. Trimming left V 5 bases short and J 3 bases short, with 17 bases between. The CDR3 covers 15 residues. The CDR3 loop is CASSPTGGRSYEQYF. The CDR3 DNA reads TGTGCCAGCAGCCCCACCGGAGGGAGAAGCTACGAGCAGTACTTC.

This clonotype was found a few times. The chain has TRBV29-1 and TRBJ1-2; D gene uncertain. The V and J ends lost 4 bases and 2 bases respectively, with 5 bases between them. Germline V gene data show CDR1 as SQVTM and CDR2 as ANQGSEA. The CDR3 has 11 residues. DNA of the CDR3: TGCAGCGTTGCACAAAACTATGGCTACACCTTC. This encodes CSVAQNYGYTF.

At least ten counts were recorded for this clonotype. The CDR3 sequence is CASSVAAGGGFEQFF. CDR3 nucleotides: TGTGCCAGCAGCGTAGCGGCAGGGGGCGGTTTTGAGCAGTTCTTC. The chain employs TRBV9 and TRBJ2-1, with TRBD1 matching 8 bases. V was pared by 0 bases and J by 9 bases, with 8 bases of the junction left unmatched. Germline V gene data show CDR1 as SGDLS and CDR2 as YYNGEE. This CDR3 contains 15 residues.

The table lists this clonotype with many counts. This chain uses TRBV12-3 or TRBV12-4 with TRBJ2-3; 10 bases map to TRBD2. The CDR3 has 16 amino acids. V shed 4 bases and J 5 bases; nucleotides not matched to a gene: 9. The CDR3: CASSSNSGGLGDTQYF. Written as DNA, the CDR3 is TGTGCCAGCAGTTCGAATAGCGGGGGGTTAGGAGATACGCAGTATTTT.

In regard to this clonotype: Mismatch with germline at one junction end may stem from a read error. J is TRBJ1-4 and V is TRBV7-7; no firm D call. Germline V CDR1 and CDR2: SSHAT, FNYEAQ (reference sequence). The CDR3 runs 13 residues. The CDR3 DNA reads TGTGCTAGCAGCTTTAGAGCTAATGAAAAACTGTTTTTT. Amino acids: CASSFRANEKLFF. Combining the CDR3 with reference TRBV7-7 and TRBJ1-4 gives the whole variable domain GAGVSQSPRYKVTKRGQDVTLRCDPISSHATLYWYQQALGQGPEFLTYFNYEAQPDKSGLPSDRFSAERPEGSISTLTIQRTEQRDSAMYRCASSFRANEKLFFGSGTQLSVL.